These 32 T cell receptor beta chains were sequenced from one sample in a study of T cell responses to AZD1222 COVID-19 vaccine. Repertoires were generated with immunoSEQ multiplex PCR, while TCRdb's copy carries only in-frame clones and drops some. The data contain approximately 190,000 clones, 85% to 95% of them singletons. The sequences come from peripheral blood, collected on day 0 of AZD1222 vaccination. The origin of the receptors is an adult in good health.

As DNA, the CDR3 is TGCAGTGCTAGCCTTGGGTATGGCTACACCTTC. Translated: CSASLGYGYTF. The chain joins TRBV20-1 to TRBJ1-2; D gene ambiguous. There are 11 residues in the CDR3. Trimming took off 3 bases at V and 5 bases at J, with 7 bases between the two ends. Looked up from germline, CDR1 is DFQATT and CDR2 is SNEGSKA (reference sequence).

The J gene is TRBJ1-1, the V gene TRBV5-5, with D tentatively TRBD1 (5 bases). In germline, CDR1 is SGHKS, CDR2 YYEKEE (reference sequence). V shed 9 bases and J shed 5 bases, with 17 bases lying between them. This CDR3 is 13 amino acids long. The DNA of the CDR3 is TGTGCCACCTACATTCAGGGACGGACTGAAGCTTTCTTT. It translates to CATYIQGRTEAFF.

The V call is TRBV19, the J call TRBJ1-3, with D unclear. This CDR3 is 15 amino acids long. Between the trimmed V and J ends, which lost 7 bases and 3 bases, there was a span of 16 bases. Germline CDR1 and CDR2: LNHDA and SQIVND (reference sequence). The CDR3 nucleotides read TGTGCCAGTACCGGAAGGCAGTTCATTGGAAACACCATATATTTT. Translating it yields CASTGRQFIGNTIYF. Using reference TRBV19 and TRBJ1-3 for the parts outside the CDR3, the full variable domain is DGGITQSPKYLFRKEGQNVTLSCEQNLNHDAMYWYRQDPGQGLRLIYYSQIVNDFQKGDIAEGYSVSREKKESFPLTVTSAQKNPTAFYLCASTGRQFIGNTIYFGEGSWLTVV.

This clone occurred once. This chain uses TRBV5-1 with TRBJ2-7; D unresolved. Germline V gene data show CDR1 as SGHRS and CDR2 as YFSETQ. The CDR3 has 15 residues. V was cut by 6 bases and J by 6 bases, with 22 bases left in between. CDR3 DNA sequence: TGCGCCAGCAAAGATAGATCCAGTACCCTCGGCGAGCAGTACTTC. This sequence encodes CASKDRSSTLGEQYF.

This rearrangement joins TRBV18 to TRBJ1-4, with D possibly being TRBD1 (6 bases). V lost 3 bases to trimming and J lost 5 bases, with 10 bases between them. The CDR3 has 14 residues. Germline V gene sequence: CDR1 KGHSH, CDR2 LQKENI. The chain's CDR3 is CASSPPGANEKLFF. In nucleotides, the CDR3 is TGTGCCAGCTCACCCCCAGGGGCAAATGAAAAACTGTTTTTT.

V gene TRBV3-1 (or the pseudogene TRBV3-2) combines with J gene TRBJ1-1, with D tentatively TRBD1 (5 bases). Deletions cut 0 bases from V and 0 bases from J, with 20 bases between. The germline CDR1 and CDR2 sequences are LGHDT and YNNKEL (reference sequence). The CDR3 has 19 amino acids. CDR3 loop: CASSQDGGLFFRMNTEAFF. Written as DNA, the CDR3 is TGTGCCAGCAGCCAAGATGGGGGACTGTTCTTCCGGATGAACACTGAAGCTTTCTTT.

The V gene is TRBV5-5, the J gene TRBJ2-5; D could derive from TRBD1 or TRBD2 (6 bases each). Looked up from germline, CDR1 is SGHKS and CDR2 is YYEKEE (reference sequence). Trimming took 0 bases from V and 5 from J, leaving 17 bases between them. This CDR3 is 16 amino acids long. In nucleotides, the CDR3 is TGTGCCAGCAGCTTGGTTTGGGGGGCCACACACGAGACCCAGTACTTC. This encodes CASSLVWGATHETQYF.

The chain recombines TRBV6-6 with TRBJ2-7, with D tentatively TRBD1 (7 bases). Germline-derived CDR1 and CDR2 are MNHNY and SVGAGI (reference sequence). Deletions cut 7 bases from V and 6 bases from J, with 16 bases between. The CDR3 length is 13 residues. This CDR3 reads CASTPGAGGEQYF. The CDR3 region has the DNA TGTGCCAGCACCCCGGGGGCAGGGGGCGAGCAGTACTTC.

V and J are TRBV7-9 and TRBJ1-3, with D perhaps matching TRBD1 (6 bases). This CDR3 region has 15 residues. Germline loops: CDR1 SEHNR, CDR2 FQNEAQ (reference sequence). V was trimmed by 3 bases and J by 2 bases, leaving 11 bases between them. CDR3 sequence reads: CASSFQQGTGNTIYF. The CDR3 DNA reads TGTGCCAGCAGCTTTCAACAGGGCACTGGAAACACCATATATTTT.

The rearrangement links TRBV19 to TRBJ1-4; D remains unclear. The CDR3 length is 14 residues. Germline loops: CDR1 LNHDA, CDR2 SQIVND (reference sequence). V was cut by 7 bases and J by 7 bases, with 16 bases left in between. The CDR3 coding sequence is TGTGCCAGTAAACCGAGCATCGGGTCTGAAAAACTGTTTTTT. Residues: CASKPSIGSEKLFF.

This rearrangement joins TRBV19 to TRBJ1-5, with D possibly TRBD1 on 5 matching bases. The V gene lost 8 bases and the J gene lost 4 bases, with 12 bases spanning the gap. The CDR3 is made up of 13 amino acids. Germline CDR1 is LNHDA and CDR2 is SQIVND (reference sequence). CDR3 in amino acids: CASAQGGNQPQHF. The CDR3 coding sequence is TGTGCCAGTGCCCAGGGAGGGAATCAGCCCCAGCATTTT. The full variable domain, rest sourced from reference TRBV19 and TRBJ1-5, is DGGITQSPKYLFRKEGQNVTLSCEQNLNHDAMYWYRQDPGQGLRLIYYSQIVNDFQKGDIAEGYSVSREKKESFPLTVTSAQKNPTAFYLCASAQGGNQPQHFGDGTRLSIL.

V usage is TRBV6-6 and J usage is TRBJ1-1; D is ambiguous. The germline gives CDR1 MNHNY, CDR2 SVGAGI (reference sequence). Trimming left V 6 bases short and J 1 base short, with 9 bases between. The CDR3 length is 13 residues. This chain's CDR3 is CASSLPPNTEAFF. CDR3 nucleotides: TGTGCCAGCAGCTTGCCACCGAACACTGAAGCTTTCTTT.

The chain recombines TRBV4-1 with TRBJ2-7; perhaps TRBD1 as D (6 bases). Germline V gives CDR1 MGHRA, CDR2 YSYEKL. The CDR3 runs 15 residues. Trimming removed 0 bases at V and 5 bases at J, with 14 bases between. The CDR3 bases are TGCGCCAGCAGCCAAGATCTCCGGGACACCCACGAGCAGTACTTC. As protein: CASSQDLRDTHEQYF.

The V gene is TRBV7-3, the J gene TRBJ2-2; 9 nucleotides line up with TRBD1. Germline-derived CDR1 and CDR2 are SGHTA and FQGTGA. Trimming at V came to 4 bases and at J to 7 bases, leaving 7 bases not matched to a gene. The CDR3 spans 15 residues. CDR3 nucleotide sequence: TGTGCCAGCAGCTCCCAACAGGGGGCCCACGGGGAGCTGTTTTTT. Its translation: CASSSQQGAHGELFF.

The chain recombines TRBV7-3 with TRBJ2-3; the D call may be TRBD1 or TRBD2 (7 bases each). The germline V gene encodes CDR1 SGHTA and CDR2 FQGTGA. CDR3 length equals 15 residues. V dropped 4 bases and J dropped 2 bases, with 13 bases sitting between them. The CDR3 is CASSSQGGYTDTQYF. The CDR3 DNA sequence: TGTGCCAGCAGCTCTCAGGGGGGGTACACAGATACGCAGTATTTT. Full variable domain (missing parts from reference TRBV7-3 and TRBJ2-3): GAGVSQTPSNKVTEKGKYVELRCDPISGHTALYWYRQSLGQGPEFLIYFQGTGAADDSGLPNDRFFAVRPEGSVSTLKIQRTERGDSAVYLCASSSQGGYTDTQYFGPGTRLTVL.

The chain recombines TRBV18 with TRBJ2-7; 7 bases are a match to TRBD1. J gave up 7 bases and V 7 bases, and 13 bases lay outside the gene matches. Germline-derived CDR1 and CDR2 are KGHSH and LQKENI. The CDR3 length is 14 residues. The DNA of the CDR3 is TGTGCCAGCTACGGACCGGGACAGAGTGGGGAGCAGTACTTC. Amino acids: CASYGPGQSGEQYF. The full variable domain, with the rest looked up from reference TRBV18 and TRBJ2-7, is NAGVMQNPRHLVRRRGQEARLRCSPMKGHSHVYWYRQLPEEGLKFMVYLQKENIIDESGMPKERFSAEFPKEGPSILRIQQVVRGDSAAYFCASYGPGQSGEQYFGPGTRLTVT.

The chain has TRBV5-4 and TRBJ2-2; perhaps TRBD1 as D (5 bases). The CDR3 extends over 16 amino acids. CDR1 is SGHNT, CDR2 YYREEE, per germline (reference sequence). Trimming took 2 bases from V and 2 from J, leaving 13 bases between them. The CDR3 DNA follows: TGTGCCAGCAGCTTATTTCCCGGACAAAACACCGGGGAGCTGTTTTTT. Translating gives CASSLFPGQNTGELFF.

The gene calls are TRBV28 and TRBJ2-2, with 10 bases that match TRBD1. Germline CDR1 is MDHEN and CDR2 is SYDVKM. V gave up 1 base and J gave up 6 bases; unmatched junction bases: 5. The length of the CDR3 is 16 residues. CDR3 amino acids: CASSLSSGTGAGELFF. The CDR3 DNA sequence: TGTGCCAGCAGTTTATCCTCCGGGACAGGGGCCGGGGAGCTGTTTTTT.

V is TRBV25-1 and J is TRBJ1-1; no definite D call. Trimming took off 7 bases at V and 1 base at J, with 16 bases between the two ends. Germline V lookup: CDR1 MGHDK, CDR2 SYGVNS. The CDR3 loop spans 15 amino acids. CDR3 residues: CASTAAKWGNTEAFF. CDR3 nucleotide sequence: TGTGCCAGCACCGCAGCTAAGTGGGGGAACACTGAAGCTTTCTTT.

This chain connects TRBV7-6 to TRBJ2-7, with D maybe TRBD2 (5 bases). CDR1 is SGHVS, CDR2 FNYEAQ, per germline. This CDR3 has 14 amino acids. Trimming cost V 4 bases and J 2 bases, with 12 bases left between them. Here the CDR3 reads CASSWSSLAYEQYF. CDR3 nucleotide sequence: TGTGCCAGCAGCTGGTCTAGCCTCGCCTACGAGCAGTACTTC.

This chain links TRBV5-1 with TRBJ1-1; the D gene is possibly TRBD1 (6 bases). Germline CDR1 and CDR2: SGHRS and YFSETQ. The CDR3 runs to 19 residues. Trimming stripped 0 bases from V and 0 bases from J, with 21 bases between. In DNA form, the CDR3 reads TGCGCCAGCAGCTTGGCCAACGGGGGGCTTTTTATGGTGAACACTGAAGCTTTCTTT. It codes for CASSLANGGLFMVNTEAFF.

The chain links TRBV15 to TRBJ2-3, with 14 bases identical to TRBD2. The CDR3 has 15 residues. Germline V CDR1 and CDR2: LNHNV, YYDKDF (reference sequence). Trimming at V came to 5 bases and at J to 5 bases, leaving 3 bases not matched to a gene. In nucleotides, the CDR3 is TGTGCCACCAGCGAGGGACTAGCGGGAGAAGATACGCAGTATTTT. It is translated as CATSEGLAGEDTQYF.

CDR3 in amino acids: CASSLSIVTGELFF. The CDR3 DNA reads TGTGCCAGCAGCTTGAGTATTGTAACCGGGGAGCTGTTTTTT. The rearrangement links TRBV7-9 to TRBJ2-2; D call uncertain. Trimming pared 3 bases from V and 5 bases from J, leaving 10 bases between. The CDR3 runs 14 residues. Germline assignment: CDR1 SEHNR and CDR2 FQNEAQ (reference sequence).

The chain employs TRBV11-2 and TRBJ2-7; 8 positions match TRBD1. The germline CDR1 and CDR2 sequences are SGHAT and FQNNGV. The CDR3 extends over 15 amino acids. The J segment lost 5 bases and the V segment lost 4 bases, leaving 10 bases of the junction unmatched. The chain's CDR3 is CASSSQGQGWNEQYF. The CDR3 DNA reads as TGTGCCAGCAGCTCCCAAGGACAGGGTTGGAACGAGCAGTACTTC.

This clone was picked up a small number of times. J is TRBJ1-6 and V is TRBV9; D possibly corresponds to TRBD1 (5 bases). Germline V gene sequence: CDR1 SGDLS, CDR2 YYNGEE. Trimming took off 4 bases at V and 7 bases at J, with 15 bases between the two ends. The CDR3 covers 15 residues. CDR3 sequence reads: CASSTYRDRNSPLHF. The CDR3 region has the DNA TGTGCCAGCAGCACTTACCGGGACCGAAATTCACCCCTCCACTTT. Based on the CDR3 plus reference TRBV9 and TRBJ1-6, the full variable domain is DSGVTQTPKHLITATGQRVTLRCSPRSGDLSVYWYQQSLDQGLQFLIQYYNGEERAKGNILERFSAQQFPDLHSELNLSSLELGDSALYFCASSTYRDRNSPLHFGNGTRLTVT.

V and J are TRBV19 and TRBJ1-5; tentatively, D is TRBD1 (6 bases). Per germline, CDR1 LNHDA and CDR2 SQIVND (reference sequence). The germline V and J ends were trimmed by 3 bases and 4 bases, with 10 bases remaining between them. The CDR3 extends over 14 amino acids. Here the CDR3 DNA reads TGTGCCAGTAGTATCGAGGGGGGAAATCAGCCCCAGCATTTT. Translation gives CASSIEGGNQPQHF.

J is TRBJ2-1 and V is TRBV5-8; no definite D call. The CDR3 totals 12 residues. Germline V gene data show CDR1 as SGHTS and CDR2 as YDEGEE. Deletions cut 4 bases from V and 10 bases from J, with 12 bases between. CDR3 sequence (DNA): TGTGCCAGCAGCCTTGTGGTAGTCGAGCAGTTCTTC. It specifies CASSLVVVEQFF.

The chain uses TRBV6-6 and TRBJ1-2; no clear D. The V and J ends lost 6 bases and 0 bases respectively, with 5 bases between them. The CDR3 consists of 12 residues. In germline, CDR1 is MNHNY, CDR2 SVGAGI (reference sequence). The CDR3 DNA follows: TGTGCCAGCAGCGCGTCTAACTATGGCTACACCTTC. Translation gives CASSASNYGYTF.

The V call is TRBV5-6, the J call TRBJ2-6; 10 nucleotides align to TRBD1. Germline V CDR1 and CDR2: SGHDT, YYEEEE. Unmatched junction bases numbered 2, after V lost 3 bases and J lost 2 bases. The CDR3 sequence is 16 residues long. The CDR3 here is CASSWDRGTGANVLTF. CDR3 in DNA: TGTGCCAGCAGCTGGGACAGGGGTACTGGGGCCAACGTCCTGACTTTC.

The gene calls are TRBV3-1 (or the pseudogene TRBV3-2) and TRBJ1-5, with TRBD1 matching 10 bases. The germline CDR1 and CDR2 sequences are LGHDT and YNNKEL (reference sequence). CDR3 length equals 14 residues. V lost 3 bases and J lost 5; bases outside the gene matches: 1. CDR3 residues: CASSQGTGDQPQHF. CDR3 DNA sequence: TGTGCCAGCAGCCAGGGGACAGGGGATCAGCCCCAGCATTTT.

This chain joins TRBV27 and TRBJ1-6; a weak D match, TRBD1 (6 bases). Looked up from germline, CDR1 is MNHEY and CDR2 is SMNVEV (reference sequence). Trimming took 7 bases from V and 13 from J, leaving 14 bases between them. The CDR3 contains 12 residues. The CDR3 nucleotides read TGTGCCAGCACTATGCAGGGGTGGCCCCTCCACTTT. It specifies CASTMQGWPLHF.

The CDR3 here is CASSPTTGGSNQPQHF. The CDR3 DNA is TGTGCCAGCAGTCCCACGACGGGCGGGAGCAATCAGCCCCAGCATTTT. The V call is TRBV27, the J call TRBJ1-5; D unclear. Germline V gene lookup returns CDR1 MNHEY and CDR2 SMNVEV (reference sequence). V dropped 5 bases and J dropped 1 base, with 15 bases sitting between them. The CDR3 length is 16 residues.